This T cell receptor beta chain was obtained from a study of T cell changes during pregnancy in multiple sclerosis. The sample holds a few counts of this clone. Germline V gene data show CDR1 as SGHTA and CDR2 as FQGNSA. V was pared by 5 bases and J by 8 bases, with 7 bases of the junction left unmatched. The CDR3 runs to 13 residues. Only in-frame clones appear in the TCRdb table, and some are missing; sequencing was by immunoSEQ multiplex PCR. The sample yields around 81,000 clones, roughly 92% seen once. This chain joins TRBV7-2 and TRBJ1-2, with 8 bases aligning to TRBD1. This receptor was obtained from a female donor in good health, enrolled as a control in a pregnancy study. The sequencing used peripheral blood, collected after pregnancy. The CDR3 nucleotides are TGTGCCAGCAGCCCGGACAGGGTGGGCGGCTACACCTTC. Its protein product is CASSPDRVGGYTF.